The T cell receptor (beta chain) under discussion was sequenced for a study of cytomegalovirus exposure and HLA in healthy donors. The CDR3 spans 15 residues. Germline V CDR1 and CDR2: SEHNR, FQNEAQ (reference sequence). Trimming took 2 bases from V and 2 from J, leaving 13 bases between them. A multiplex PCR was run with 60 Vbeta primers and 13 Jbeta primers. Assay: immunoSEQ multiplex PCR; the TCRdb copy retains only in-frame clones and omits some. This sample contains just over 80,000 clones. The origin of this receptor is a woman in her twenties or thirties in good health and CMV-seronegative. What was sequenced was PBMCs. The chain carries TRBV7-9 and TRBJ2-7; TRBD2 is a possible D gene (5 bases). The CDR3 DNA reads TGTGCCAGCAGCTTAACATCTGACTACGCCTACGAGCAGTACTTC. Amino acid sequence: CASSLTSDYAYEQYF.